This T cell receptor (beta chain) was retrieved from a study of vaccination and CD4 T cells after COVID-19 (dated by TCRdb to the early 2020s). A note on the overall study: SARS-CoV-2 positivity had been established in the convalescent patients by nasal swab PCR, and mild disease was recorded in several of these patients and severe disease in one. Six males and four females were included in the convalescent cohort, with two Hispanic individuals, seven Caucasians, two Asians and one multiracial person represented. Each participant got two doses of either the Pfizer-BioNTech BNT162b2 vaccine (n=8) or the Moderna mRNA-1273 vaccine (n=2). Post-COVID blood samples were collected from convalescent patients a median of roughly 100 days after diagnosis, with a range of roughly 35 to 180 days. Post-vaccine blood samples were collected a median of 72 days after the second vaccine dose, ranging from about 13 to 241 days. Culture stimuli were overlapping spike peptide pools from SARS-CoV-2 and from the common cold coronaviruses HCoV-NL63, HCoV-OC43 and HCoV-229E. As controls, cultures received a CEFX viral epitope pool (the positive control), an HIV-1 Nef peptide pool (the negative control), or no peptide at all. In roughly 11 COVID-19 convalescent patients and a handful of infection-naive healthy vaccine recipients, the spike-specific CD4+ TCR repertoire before mRNA vaccination was compared with the repertoire after mRNA vaccination. The study at large found these results: The median number of SARS-CoV-2-reactive clonotypes rose from 21 after infection to about 40 after vaccination, but the change was not significant. Only a relatively small number of convalescent patients were included in the study, and early timepoints following natural infection were not analyzed. In convalescent patients, nearly all vaccine-specific clones (304 of 307) were found to be mono-reactive for SARS-CoV-2 spike rather than cross-reactive with common cold coronaviruses. In convalescent patients, a median roughly 86% of post-vaccine SARS-CoV-2-reactive clones were detected only after vaccination, suggesting vaccine-specific priming.

The CDR3 runs 15 residues from the cysteine to the phenylalanine. Of the read, only the CDR3 DNA is kept; its 45 bases are in frame from base 1. The junction carries 13 bases between V and J, which are trimmed by 3 bases and 2 bases respectively. The treatment or condition label, read with the paper, signifies: approximately 9-day PBMC culture with coronavirus spike peptide pools or control peptides (ViraFEST assay). The study used the ViraFEST assay, which expanded antigen-specific T cells with peptide pools and then identified expanded clonotypes by TCR sequencing. Positive SARS-CoV-2 PCR tests in the convalescent patients dated from March to December 2020, before Alpha, Beta and Delta variants emerged in the United States. PBMCs were cultured at a few million per well in IMDM supplemented with approximately 5% human AB serum and 10 IU/ml IL-2, with 9.5 to 10 ug/ml peptide pools added. Half of the culture medium was replaced with fresh IL-2-containing medium on days 3 and 7. CD4+ T cells were isolated after roughly 10 days of culture through negative selection using the EasySep CD4+ T cell isolation kit. Ficoll-Paque Plus gradient centrifugation was used to isolate PBMCs from whole blood, and the isolated PBMCs were then either used fresh or cryopreserved at -140C. In general, triplicate wells were set up for every culture condition.

Only a few counts were recorded for this clonotype. Its antigen is currently not known. Base qualities are not at hand, and no much larger clone is one base apart. Library generation was performed with PCR. DNA from cultured CD4+ T cells underwent TCR sequencing with the Oncomine TCR Beta short-read assay at the Johns Hopkins FTIC core. The QIAamp micro DNA kit was used to extract genomic DNA from the cultured CD4+ T cells. Oncomine TCR Beta libraries from cultured CD4+ T cells were pooled using unique dual indexes and sequenced on an Illumina iSeq 100. In the source study's methods: Non-productive sequences were removed, and CDR3s not starting with C, not ending with F or W, or shorter than 7 amino acids were discarded. The MANAFEST web application identified antigen-specific clonotypes by comparing peptide-stimulated wells against reference wells and other culture wells. For a clone to be called positive, the clone needed an FDR below 0.05, an odds ratio above 5, and a productive frequency above 0.1% in at least two of three replicate wells. Cross-reactive clonotypes were defined as significantly expanded in both SARS-CoV-2 spike wells and at least one common cold coronavirus spike condition. Levenshtein distances (stringdist) and unrooted phylogenetic trees (ape) in R version 3.6.1 were used to assess CDR3 homology. TCRdb reprocessed the public reads (quality trimming at Q25 with fastp, clone calling with MiXCR) and kept in-frame beta chains. CDR3 protein sequences are deduplicated, and each keeps its most common genes and DNA. What appears here as the V and J calls and clone size reflects TCRdb's work, not the paper's. The sample has under 20,000 distinct CDR3 sequences on record, 31% of them singletons. The ten biggest clones cover about 15% of the sample.

Sequencing was done on a sample of cultured CD4+ T cells from blood. The chain couples TRBV12-3 or TRBV12-4 to TRBJ1-2, and TRBD1 may be the D gene, going by 6 matching bases. The clonotype was recovered from a human donor with COVID-19. DNA sequence: TGTGCCAGCAGTTTTGGGGGGCGAATCAACTATGGCTACACCTTC. Its translation reads: CASSFGGRINYGYTF.